This is a list of T cell receptor beta chains from one sample in a study of beta chain features in type 1 diabetes. Sequencing was performed with immunoSEQ multiplex PCR; in TCRdb, only in-frame clones are kept and a portion is missing. Of some 700,000 clones listed, about an eighth are singletons. The sequenced sample was naive CD4+ T cells from blood. The receptor source for this set is a man aged 18 to 30 with type 1 diabetes. Each CDR3 is given with its conserved first and last residue. A D gene is named only where the DNA matches it firmly. Size values are once, few and many counts, or a class for expanded clones, and some rows have none.

d_gene	v_gene	j_gene	abundance	CDR3aa	CDR3nt
-	TRBV2	TRBJ1-3	-	CASSDSYSGNTIYF	TGTGCCAGCAGTGACAGCTACTCTGGAAACACCATATATTTT
TRBD1	TRBV4-1	TRBJ2-3	few	CASSRAGTGEFPDTQYF	TGCGCCAGCAGCCGGGCCGGGACAGGGGAATTCCCAGATACGCAGTATTTT
-	TRBV12-5	TRBJ2-5	-	CASGLPPGRTQETQYF	TGTGCTAGTGGTTTGCCCCCGGGACGGACGCAAGAGACCCAGTACTTC
TRBD1	TRBV30	TRBJ1-1	-	CAWAQDRGRDTEAFF	TGTGCCTGGGCTCAGGACAGGGGCAGGGACACTGAAGCTTTCTTT
-	TRBV6-5	TRBJ2-3	few	CASSTDMGDTQYF	TGTGCCAGCAGTACCGACATGGGGGATACGCAGTATTTT
TRBD1	TRBV2	TRBJ1-5	-	CASSEDTGGNQPQHF	TGTGCCAGCAGTGAGGATACAGGGGGGAATCAGCCCCAGCATTTT
-	TRBV15	TRBJ2-7	-	CATSSYYEQYF	TGTGCCACCAGCAGCTACTACGAGCAGTACTTC
TRBD1	TRBV6-5	TRBJ2-5	-	CASSRDSQETQYF	TGTGCCAGCAGCCGGGACAGCCAAGAGACCCAGTACTTC
-	TRBV28	TRBJ1-2	-	CASRESNYGYTF	TGTGCCAGCCGGGAATCTAACTATGGCTACACCTTC
TRBD1	TRBV2	TRBJ1-6	-	CASRSQQGTPNSPLHF	TGTGCCAGCAGATCCCAACAGGGGACCCCCAATTCACCCCTCCACTTT